This entry is about one TCR beta chain. These data are taken from a study of blood T cells in healthy people across ages. Then a second PCR, running roughly 7 to 11 cycles, was carried out with a sample-barcoded 5' primer and a J-beta primer mix. TCRdb redid the calling of the 5' RACE reads with MiXCR, one entry per CDR3 protein. The sample lists approximately 780,000 distinct CDR3 sequences, around 24% seen once, with 3% in the top ten. Germline loops: CDR1 SNHLY, CDR2 FYNNEI. CDR3 size: 14 residues. V lost 1 base, J lost 1 base, and 7 bases lay in between. These data were also filed under a second study, of T cells of mothers and their children. As that report states: Over 9.5 million reads per mother and roughly 3 million per child were obtained.

The clonotype comes from a boy aged 5-17 years in good health. The sample consisted of blood. The chain uses TRBV2 and TRBJ2-5, with D unresolved. The DNA of the CDR3 is TGTGCCAGCAGTGAAGGGTCTAGCCAAGAGACCCAGTACTTC. Translated, it gives CASSEGSSQETQYF. The full variable domain, in which reference TRBV2 and TRBJ2-5 provide the parts outside the CDR3, is EPEVTQTPSHQVTQMGQEVILRCVPISNHLYFYWYRQILGQKVEFLVSFYNNEISEKSEIFDDQFSVERPDGSNFTLKIRSTKLEDSAMYFCASSEGSSQETQYFGPGTRLLVL.